The 19 T cell receptor beta chains reported below all come from one sample, sequenced in a study of shared clonotypes between healthy human individuals. Measured with immunoSEQ multiplex PCR; TCRdb has only the in-frame clones, and not every one. This sample yields about 1.1 million clones, of which around three quarters are seen a single time; roughly 0.83% belongs to the top ten. What was sequenced was memory CD4+ T cells from PBMCs. The subset here: CD45RA-negative fraction. The receptors originated from a man younger than 30 in good health. Some clones in this sample may be carry-over from other donors' samples.

V and J are TRBV9 and TRBJ2-7, with 7 bases matching TRBD1. Germline V gene lookup returns CDR1 SGDLS and CDR2 YYNGEE. This CDR3 comprises 13 residues. Trimming cost V 4 bases and J 5 bases; bases outside gene matches: 6. The CDR3 region is CASSPFDRDEQYF. Written as DNA, the CDR3 is TGTGCCAGCAGCCCCTTTGACAGGGACGAGCAGTACTTC.

The V and J genes are TRBV28 and TRBJ2-1, with D uncertain. Germline CDR1 reads MDHEN; CDR2 reads SYDVKM. The CDR3 extends over 11 amino acids. V lost 0 bases and J 14 bases, leaving 8 bases between the germline ends. The CDR3 region has the DNA TGTGCCAGCAGTTTATGCCCAGAAAAGTTCTTC. The encoded protein is CASSLCPEKFF.

This chain connects TRBV5-6 to TRBJ1-2, with a tentative D call TRBD1 (6 bases). Germline V lookup: CDR1 SGHDT, CDR2 YYEEEE. V was shortened by 7 bases and J by 3 bases, with 19 bases between the two germline ends. CDR3 length: 15 amino acids. DNA for the CDR3: TGTGCCAGCGGGAGCAACAGGGCTCTGGACTATGGCTACACCTTC. This translates into CASGSNRALDYGYTF.

This chain uses TRBV6-6 with TRBJ1-3; 7 positions match TRBD1. The germline CDR1 and CDR2 sequences are MNHNY and SVGAGI (reference sequence). V shed 6 bases and J 3 bases; nucleotides not matched to a gene: 5. There are 14 residues in the CDR3. The CDR3, as DNA: TGTGCCAGCAGCCAAGACAGGGTTGGAAACACCATATATTTT. Protein: CASSQDRVGNTIYF.

The chain combines TRBV27 with TRBJ2-7; 9 nucleotides agree with TRBD2. In germline, CDR1 is MNHEY, CDR2 SMNVEV (reference sequence). V lost 5 bases and J lost 1; bases outside the gene matches: 6. CDR3 length: 15 amino acids. CDR3 sequence (DNA): TGTGCCAGCAGTGCCGGGACTAGCTTTTCCTACGAGCAGTACTTC. Protein sequence: CASSAGTSFSYEQYF.

This clone has only one observation. The V call is TRBV19, the J call TRBJ2-2, with 10 bases aligning to TRBD1. CDR1 and CDR2 (germline): LNHDA, SQIVND (reference sequence). V shed 6 bases, J shed 8 bases, and the junction held 6 bases outside the gene matches. The CDR3 sequence is 14 residues long. CDR3: CASRMTGGTGELFF. The CDR3 nucleotides are TGTGCCAGTAGAATGACAGGGGGCACGGGGGAGCTGTTTTTT.

CDR3 in amino acids: CASRALGSRDTIYF. CDR3 nucleotides: TGTGCCAGCAGGGCCCTGGGCAGTCGGGACACCATATATTTT. The chain combines TRBV27 with TRBJ1-3; no clear D gene. CDR3 length equals 14 residues. Trimming left V 6 bases short and J 8 bases short, with 17 bases between. Germline loops: CDR1 MNHEY, CDR2 SMNVEV (reference sequence).

The V gene is TRBV21-1, the J gene TRBJ2-7; the table calls TRBD1, which could not be checked here. TRBV21-1 is described as a pseudogene. CDR3 length: 20 residues. This CDR3 reads CASSKEMNRGDGDLSYEQYF. In nucleotides, the CDR3 is TGTGCCAGCAGCAAAGAGATGAACAGGGGGGACGGAGACCTCTCCTACGAGCAGTACTTC.

CDR3 in DNA: TGTGCCAGCAGTGAAACCGTGAACTTCTACAATGAGCAGTTCTTC. This encodes CASSETVNFYNEQFF. The J gene is TRBJ2-1, the V gene TRBV6-1; no clear D. Trimming stripped 2 bases from V and 3 bases from J, with 11 bases between. In germline, CDR1 is MNHNS, CDR2 SASEGT. The CDR3 consists of 15 residues.

This chain connects TRBV29-1 to TRBJ2-5, with TRBD1 matching 10 bases. The J call may be wrong; the DNA end is better matched by TRBJ2-7. Germline CDR1 is SQVTM and CDR2 is ANQGSEA. This CDR3 is built from 13 residues. The CDR3 DNA sequence: TGCAGCGCCGGGACAGGGGAAGCCTACGAGCAGTACTTC. Translating it yields CSAGTGEAYEQYF.

This clone showed up just once. CDR3 DNA: TGTGCCAGTAGCTGGGGCGGGAGCAGCCCCGGCGAGCAGTTCTTC. This sequence encodes CASSWGGSSPGEQFF. The chain uses TRBV19 and TRBJ2-1; 7 nucleotides match TRBD2. Germline values: CDR1 LNHDA, CDR2 SQIVND (reference sequence). J lost 10 bases, V lost 6 bases, and 15 bases had no gene match. This CDR3 spans 15 amino acids.

The chain employs TRBV23-1 and TRBJ1-3, with 8 bases fitting TRBD1. TRBV23-1 is an ORF, with its function uncertain. Germline trimming cut 6 bases from V and 2 bases from J; bases unmatched to any gene: 9. There are 16 residues in the CDR3. CDR3 coding DNA: TGCGCCAGCAGCAGGTCGCGGACAGGGCCTGGAAACACCATATATTTT. It codes for CASSRSRTGPGNTIYF.

Concerning this clone: This same CDR3 is encoded by further DNA sequences in the sample. This rearrangement joins TRBV20-1 to TRBJ2-3; maybe TRBD2 (5 bases). V lost 6 bases, J lost 3 bases, and 7 bases lay in between. The length of the CDR3 is 11 residues. In germline, CDR1 is DFQATT, CDR2 SNEGSKA (reference sequence). The CDR3 nucleotides are TGCAGTGCGCGGAGGACAGATACGCAGTATTTT. Its translation is CSARRTDTQYF.

The V gene is TRBV5-1, the J gene TRBJ2-7; TRBD1 agrees at 7 bases. The CDR3 consists of 14 residues. Germline V lookup: CDR1 SGHRS, CDR2 YFSETQ. V was pared by 4 bases and J by 4 bases, with 8 bases of the junction left unmatched. CDR3 amino acids: CASSEAGTAYEQYF. The DNA for the CDR3 is TGCGCCAGCAGCGAAGCCGGGACAGCTTACGAGCAGTACTTC.

The chain employs TRBV27 and TRBJ2-3; D gene unclear. CDR3 length: 15 amino acids. The germline CDR1 and CDR2 sequences are MNHEY and SMNVEV (reference sequence). V was cut by 5 bases and J by 0 bases, with 12 bases left in between. The CDR3: CASSTYDASTDTQYF. DNA for the CDR3: TGTGCCAGCAGTACCTACGACGCTAGCACAGATACGCAGTATTTT.

This chain connects TRBV2 to TRBJ1-3; TRBD1 matches at 7 bases. Per the germline V gene, CDR1 is SNHLY and CDR2 is FYNNEI. V lost 6 bases and J lost 1; bases outside the gene matches: 12. This CDR3 spans 17 amino acids. CDR3 amino acids: CASSRQGLASSGNTIYF. The DNA for the CDR3 is TGTGCCAGCAGCCGACAGGGTCTAGCGTCTTCTGGAAACACCATATATTTT.

The gene calls are TRBV9 and TRBJ2-6; 7 positions match TRBD1. V shed 0 bases, J shed 2 bases, and the junction held 17 bases outside the gene matches. The germline V gene has CDR1 SGDLS and CDR2 YYNGEE. The CDR3 has 21 amino acids. This chain's CDR3 is CASSVAPGRRGTSTGANVLTF. The CDR3 DNA reads as TGTGCCAGCAGCGTAGCTCCGGGGCGCAGGGGGACGTCGACTGGGGCCAACGTCCTGACTTTC.

The chain joins TRBV28 to TRBJ1-5; 7 nucleotides align to TRBD1. The CDR3 runs 14 residues. Germline CDR1 reads MDHEN; CDR2 reads SYDVKM. After removal of 6 bases from V and 4 bases from J, the junction contained 6 bases not matched to a gene. The CDR3 bases are TGTGCCAGCAGGGCAGGGGGATGGAATCAGCCCCAGCATTTT. Translated: CASRAGGWNQPQHF.

The chain uses TRBV28 and TRBJ2-3; weak D call: TRBD2 (7 bases). Germline V gene sequence: CDR1 MDHEN, CDR2 SYDVKM. This CDR3 has 15 residues. V was shortened by 10 bases and J by 6 bases, with 23 bases between the two germline ends. CDR3 in amino acids: CATRGGRASADTQYF. The CDR3 coding sequence is TGTGCCACCAGGGGAGGGAGGGCCTCTGCGGATACGCAGTATTTT.